This is a list of T cell receptor beta chains from one sample in a study of blood T cell repertoires in COVID-19. Method: immunoSEQ multiplex PCR; TCRdb's copy keeps in-frame clones and lacks some. Counted here are a few hundred thousand clones, over 65% occurring once; the ten biggest clones make up more than 0.95%. Sequencing was performed on peripheral blood. The receptor set was obtained from a human donor with acute or convalescent COVID-19. The donor label of this sample is uncertain. Each CDR3 is given with its conserved first and last residue. A D gene is named only where the DNA matches it firmly. Clone size appears in some rows only: once, few, many, or a class for an expanded clone.

V gene	J gene	clone size	D gene	CDR3 protein	CDR3 DNA
TRBV14	TRBJ1-2	NA	NA	CASSQVAGNRDGNGYTF	TGTGCCAGCAGCCAAGTGGCCGGGAACAGGGACGGGAATGGCTACACCTTC
TRBV19	TRBJ1-5	NA	NA	CASNVPGGGRESNQPQHF	TGTGCCAGTAACGTACCGGGGGGAGGGAGAGAGAGCAATCAGCCCCAGCATTTT
TRBV19	TRBJ2-5	once	NA	CASSIARGETQYF	TGTGCCAGTAGTATAGCCAGGGGCGAGACCCAGTACTTC
TRBV18	TRBJ2-7	NA	TRBD2	CASSPPGGQREFHEQYF	TGTGCCAGCTCACCGCCCGGGGGGCAGCGGGAGTTCCACGAGCAGTACTTC
TRBV4-1	TRBJ2-1	NA	TRBD2	CASSQEWRGSGSLNEQFF	TGCGCCAGCAGCCAAGAATGGAGGGGTAGCGGGAGCTTAAATGAGCAGTTCTTC
TRBV5-4	TRBJ1-4	NA	NA	CASSPFSATNEKLFF	TGTGCCAGCAGCCCCTTCTCAGCAACTAATGAAAAACTGTTTTTT
TRBV18	TRBJ2-2	NA	TRBD1	CASSPGTAANTGELFF	TGTGCCAGCTCACCTGGGACAGCAGCGAACACCGGGGAGCTGTTTTTT
TRBV30	TRBJ1-3	NA	NA	CAWSAGGSSGNTIYF	TGTGCCTGGAGTGCGGGAGGGTCCTCTGGAAACACCATATATTTT
TRBV7-2	TRBJ2-7	NA	TRBD2	CASSRSGNLREQYF	TGTGCCAGCAGCCGCAGCGGGAACCTCCGGGAGCAGTACTTC
TRBV3-1/TRBV3-2	TRBJ1-1	NA	NA	CASSILGNTEAFF	TGTGCCAGCAGCATACTAGGGAACACTGAAGCTTTCTTT
TRBV19	TRBJ1-2	few	NA	CASSIDLEFGFYGYTF	TGTGCCAGTAGTATAGATCTGGAGTTCGGTTTCTATGGCTACACCTTC
TRBV5-5	TRBJ2-7	few	TRBD2	CASRDYSTYEQYF	TGTGCCAGCCGGGACTATTCTACCTACGAGCAGTACTTC
TRBV7-8	TRBJ2-1	NA	TRBD1	CASSFEGQGAPYNEQFF	TGTGCCAGCAGCTTCGAAGGGCAGGGGGCACCCTACAATGAGCAGTTCTTC